This entry lists 21 T cell receptor beta chains sequenced from one sample in a study of T cells in Graves' hyperthyroidism and ophthalmopathy. Amplification targeted TCR beta CDR3 regions from RNA transcripts. Initially, a first-round RT-PCR of the TCR CDR3 employed the HTBI primer set. TCRdb re-analysed the multiplex PCR reads in MiXCR, keeping a single row per CDR3 protein. This repertoire shows 350,000 to 500,000 distinct CDR3 sequences, about an eighth found once; its top ten account for 5.3%. Sequenced input: blood. Receptors were obtained from a woman under 30 with Graves' hyperthyroidism.

This clonotype was seen at least ten times. The chain is built from TRBV7-2 and TRBJ2-2, with D uncertain. The CDR3 length is 12 residues. Per the germline V gene, CDR1 is SGHTA and CDR2 is FQGNSA. V was cut by 1 base and J by 3 bases, with 0 bases left in between. This chain's CDR3 is CASSLDTGELFF. As DNA, the CDR3 is TGTGCCAGCAGCTTAGACACCGGGGAGCTGTTTTTT.

At least ten counts were recorded for this clonotype. The chain recombines TRBV11-2 with TRBJ1-2, with 7 bases aligning to TRBD1. The germline CDR1 and CDR2 sequences are SGHAT and FQNNGV. This CDR3 comprises 15 residues. With V trimmed by 4 bases and J by 8 bases, 13 bases remained unmatched. The CDR3 DNA is TGTGCCAGCAGCTCGAATCAGGGACAGATATCCGGCTACACCTTC. It codes for CASSSNQGQISGYTF.

At least ten counts were recorded for this clonotype. The chain is built from TRBV2 and TRBJ2-5, with 11 bases that match TRBD2. This CDR3 region has 15 residues. J was trimmed by 6 bases and V by 2 bases; bases with no gene match: 5. CDR1 and CDR2 from the germline V gene are SNHLY and FYNNEI. As DNA, the CDR3 is TGTGCCAGCAGTGAAATAGCGGGAGGGCCGAAGACCCAGTACTTC. It yields the protein CASSEIAGGPKTQYF. Complete variable domain (other parts from reference TRBV2 and TRBJ2-5): EPEVTQTPSHQVTQMGQEVILRCVPISNHLYFYWYRQILGQKVEFLVSFYNNEISEKSEIFDDQFSVERPDGSNFTLKIRSTKLEDSAMYFCASSEIAGGPKTQYFGPGTRLLVL.

This clonotype was seen at least ten times. The chain links TRBV6-1 to TRBJ2-7; 8 bases fit TRBD1. J was trimmed by 4 bases and V by 1 base; bases with no gene match: 6. The germline gives CDR1 MNHNS, CDR2 SASEGT. CDR3 length: 15 amino acids. CDR3 amino acids: CASSEVGTGPYEQYF. In nucleotides, the CDR3 is TGTGCCAGCAGTGAAGTAGGGACAGGTCCTTACGAGCAGTACTTC.

This clonotype was seen a few times. This chain joins TRBV29-1 and TRBJ2-2; D possibly corresponds to TRBD2 (5 bases). The ends were cut back, 1 base at V and 3 bases at J, with 12 bases in the middle. CDR3 length equals 15 residues. Germline loops: CDR1 SQVTM, CDR2 ANQGSEA. The DNA for the CDR3 is TGCAGCGTTGAAGTAAGGAAGGGAGACACCGGGGAGCTGTTTTTT. Translation gives CSVEVRKGDTGELFF.

In this sample, this clonotype turned up a few times. This chain links TRBV20-1 with TRBJ1-1; possibly TRBD1 for D (5 bases). V lost 3 bases to trimming and J lost 1 base, with 18 bases between them. Per germline, CDR1 DFQATT and CDR2 SNEGSKA (reference sequence). The CDR3 spans 16 residues. The CDR3, as DNA: TGCAGTGCTAGGGCGGGGCGAACCCTAAGGAACACTGAAGCTTTCTTT. This sequence encodes CSARAGRTLRNTEAFF.

This clonotype was seen repeatedly, ten times or more. The rearrangement links TRBV5-1 to TRBJ1-3; D is unresolved. Trimming removed 0 bases from V and 5 bases from J, with 6 bases in between. Germline V gene data show CDR1 as SGHRS and CDR2 as YFSETQ. The CDR3 is 13 residues long. CDR3 sequence: CASSLGSRNTIYF. CDR3 nucleotides: TGCGCCAGCAGCTTGGGGTCTCGAAACACCATATATTTT.

With respect to this clonotype: This may be a read error, as it is one base from a much larger clone. The chain recombines TRBV12-3 or TRBV12-4 with TRBJ2-1, with D hard to call. Trimming removed 5 bases from V and 8 bases from J, with 10 bases in between. The CDR3 covers 12 residues. CDR3 DNA sequence: TGTGCCAGCAGTCAAAGACGGGATGAGCAGTTCTTC. Encoded protein: CASSQRRDEQFF.

This clonotype has a single count. An end of the junction does not agree with germline; a read error may underlie this. V gene TRBV6-1 combines with J gene TRBJ2-5; D may match TRBD1 or TRBD2 (6 bases each). CDR1 is MNHNS, CDR2 SASEGT, per germline. The CDR3 loop spans 14 amino acids. The CDR3 DNA reads as TGTGCCAGCACCAGACTAGAGGAGGGGGAGACCCAGAACTTC. Residues: CASTRLEEGETQNF.

There are a few counts of this clonotype. The chain has TRBV29-1 and TRBJ1-1; D might be TRBD1 (6 bases). The CDR3 has 12 amino acids. Trimming took off 5 bases at V and 7 bases at J, with 14 bases between the two ends. Germline V lookup: CDR1 SQVTM, CDR2 ANQGSEA. The CDR3 is CSVTRQEGEAFF. DNA of the CDR3: TGCAGCGTTACGCGACAGGAAGGTGAAGCTTTCTTT.

This clonotype was seen at least ten times. The chain uses TRBV28 and TRBJ2-7; D remains unclear. The V gene's germline CDR1 is MDHEN and CDR2 SYDVKM. The CDR3 sequence is 14 residues long. Between the trimmed V and J ends, which lost 3 bases and 2 bases, there was a span of 11 bases. Here the CDR3 reads CASSFGPRTYEQYF. CDR3 in DNA: TGTGCCAGCAGTTTCGGCCCGAGGACCTACGAGCAGTACTTC.

This sequence joins TRBV6-1 and TRBJ2-2, with D possibly TRBD2 on 5 matching bases. Looked up from germline, CDR1 is MNHNS and CDR2 is SASEGT. This CDR3 is 17 amino acids long. V lost 5 bases to trimming and J lost 0 bases, with 16 bases between them. The CDR3 region has the DNA TGTGCCAGCAGTTACCGCCAGACTAACTCGAACACCGGGGAGCTGTTTTTT. Protein sequence: CASSYRQTNSNTGELFF.

This clonotype was picked up many times. V gene TRBV9 combines with J gene TRBJ1-6; D uncertain. CDR3 size: 16 residues. Germline CDR1 reads SGDLS; CDR2 reads YYNGEE. V was clipped by 0 bases and J by 15 bases, with 22 bases between them. DNA for the CDR3: TGTGCCAGCAGCGTAGGAACAGACCCTAAGTTGACGTTCCTCCACTTT. This sequence encodes CASSVGTDPKLTFLHF.

The sample holds many counts of this clonotype. This chain uses TRBV28 with TRBJ2-5; TRBD2 matches 10 bases. Germline CDR1 reads MDHEN; CDR2 reads SYDVKM. V gave up 6 bases and J gave up 1 base; unmatched junction bases: 5. This CDR3 contains 15 residues. CDR3 protein: CASRVAGGIQETQYF. The CDR3 DNA sequence: TGTGCCAGCAGGGTAGCGGGGGGAATCCAAGAGACCCAGTACTTC.

The chain couples TRBV24-1 to TRBJ1-2; D is unresolved. The germline gives CDR1 KGHDR, CDR2 SFDVKD. The CDR3 loop spans 15 amino acids. Trimming took 3 bases from V and 5 from J, leaving 15 bases between them. CDR3 nucleotides: TGTGCCACCAGTGATCCCGGAAGGAGGGAATATGGCTACACCTTC. Encoded protein: CATSDPGRREYGYTF.

This clonotype was detected a few times. This could be a read error, since a much larger clone is one nucleotide away. V is TRBV28 and J is TRBJ2-1; D uncertain. The J call is doubtful: the DNA matches TRBJ2-7 better. CDR1 is MDHEN and CDR2 is SYDVKM in the germline V gene. The CDR3 totals 15 residues. As DNA, the CDR3 is TGTGCCAGCAGTTTGAACCGCCGCTCCTACAATGAGCAGTACTTC. It encodes CASSLNRRSYNEQYF.

The genes are TRBV6-1 and TRBJ2-1; 8 bases map to TRBD1. CDR1 is MNHNS and CDR2 is SASEGT in the germline V gene. This CDR3 is built from 13 residues. The junction had 12 bases not matched to a gene; V was cut back by 6 bases and J by 14 bases. CDR3 bases: TGTGCCAGCAGGAGGGCCCAGACAGGGGTTGAGTTCTTC. Protein sequence: CASRRAQTGVEFF.

There are many counts of this clonotype. The CDR3 nucleotides are TGCAGCGTTGCGCCCGCGAGGGGGGGAGATACGCAGTATTTT. Protein product: CSVAPARGGDTQYF. This chain connects TRBV29-1 to TRBJ2-3; perhaps TRBD2 as D (7 bases). The CDR3 contains 14 residues. Germline V gene sequence: CDR1 SQVTM, CDR2 ANQGSEA. The V and J ends lost 4 bases and 5 bases respectively, with 16 bases between them.

In its sample, this clonotype was seen many times. The chain uses TRBV29-1 and TRBJ2-6; the match to TRBD1 covers 8 bases. CDR1 and CDR2 (germline): SQVTM, ANQGSEA. Trimming took 5 bases from V and 0 from J; bases not matched to a gene: 9. CDR3 length equals 17 residues. CDR3: CSVSSGQVLSGANVLTF. Here the CDR3 DNA reads TGCAGCGTTAGCTCGGGACAGGTGCTCTCTGGGGCCAACGTCCTGACTTTC. The full variable domain, in which reference TRBV29-1 and TRBJ2-6 provide the parts outside the CDR3, is SAVISQKPSRDICQRGTSLTIQCQVDSQVTMMFWYRQQPGQSLTLIATANQGSEATYESGFVIDKFPISRPNLTFSTLTVSNMSPEDSSIYLCSVSSGQVLSGANVLTFGAGSRLTVL.

The chain carries TRBV4-3 and TRBJ1-6, with a tentative D call TRBD1 (5 bases). Germline CDR1 reads LGHNA; CDR2 reads YSLEER. The CDR3 consists of 16 residues. Trimming stripped 1 base from V and 8 bases from J, with 15 bases between. CDR3 bases: TGCGCCAGCAGCCAAGGAACAGGTCCCGCAGATTCACCCCTCCACTTT. Protein product: CASSQGTGPADSPLHF.

This clonotype appeared many times. This sequence joins TRBV28 and TRBJ1-3; 10 bases are shared with TRBD1. The germline V gene encodes CDR1 MDHEN and CDR2 SYDVKM. The J segment lost 4 bases and the V segment lost 5 bases, leaving 14 bases of the junction unmatched. This CDR3 region has 18 residues. The CDR3 region is CASSPTTGTGANGNTIYF. For the CDR3, the DNA is TGTGCCAGCAGTCCGACGACCGGGACAGGGGCGAACGGAAACACCATATATTTT.